In its sample, the clone carrying this T cell receptor beta chain was seen many times. Its matching antigen is unknown. This entry comes from a study of read filtering for tumor transcriptome and immune sequencing. Study-level results: IR-seq and RNA-seq agreed better without single-read clonotypes. Compared with RNA-seq, IR-seq gave much higher clonotype depth and reliability.

CDR3 length: 14 residues. Trimming cost V 6 bases and J 3 bases; bases outside gene matches: 4. The library was built from about 400 ng RNA with molecular barcoded adaptors for alpha/delta and beta/gamma chains. TCRdb fed the reads into MiXCR, producing one record per CDR3 protein. The sample consists of around 58,000 distinct CDR3 sequences, roughly 13% of them appearing once. The material sequenced was a population of CD138-negative cells sorted from bone marrow. This TCR derives from a donor over 35 with multiple myeloma. This chain joins TRBV12-3 or TRBV12-4 and TRBJ2-7, with 11 positions matching TRBD1. Written as DNA, the CDR3 is TGTGCCAGCAGCTCCGGGACAGGGGGCTACGAGCAGTACTTC. It translates to CASSSGTGGYEQYF.